This TCR beta chain was identified during a study of blood T cells in healthy people across ages. Overall study findings and caveats: The percentage of naive T cells correlated strongly with TCR beta diversity.

The table lists this clonotype with many counts. Its antigen is as yet unknown. Then a second PCR, running about 6 to 12 cycles, was carried out with a sample-barcoded 5' primer and a J-beta primer mix. The yield of each sample was at least 3 million CDR3-containing paired-end reads. TCRdb independently ran MiXCR on the 5' RACE reads; one entry per CDR3 protein. This table has about 650,000 distinct CDR3 sequences, less than 40% appearing once. V lost 2 bases and J lost 8; bases outside the gene matches: 10. Germline V gene sequence: CDR1 SGHNT, CDR2 YYREEE (reference sequence). The CDR3 covers 15 residues.

The sequencing sample was made of blood. This TCR was sampled from a woman aged 80 or over in good health. This sequence joins TRBV5-4 and TRBJ2-5, with TRBD2 matching over 9 bases. CDR3 amino acids: CASSFGSGGPITQYF. Written as DNA, the CDR3 is TGTGCCAGCAGCTTCGGTAGCGGGGGCCCCATAACCCAGTACTTC.